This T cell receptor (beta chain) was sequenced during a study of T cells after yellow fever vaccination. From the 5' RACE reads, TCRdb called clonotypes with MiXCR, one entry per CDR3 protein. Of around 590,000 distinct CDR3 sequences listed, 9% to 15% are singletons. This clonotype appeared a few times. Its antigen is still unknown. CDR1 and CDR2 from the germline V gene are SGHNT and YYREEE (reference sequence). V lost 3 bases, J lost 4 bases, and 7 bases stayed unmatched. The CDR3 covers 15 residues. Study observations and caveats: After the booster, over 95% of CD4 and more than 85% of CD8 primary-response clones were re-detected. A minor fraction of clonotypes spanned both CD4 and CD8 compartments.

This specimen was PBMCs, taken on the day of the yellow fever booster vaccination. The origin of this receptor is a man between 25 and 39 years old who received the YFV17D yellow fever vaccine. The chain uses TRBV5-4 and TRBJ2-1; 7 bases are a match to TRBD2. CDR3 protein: CASSSGGSGYNEQFF. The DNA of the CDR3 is TGTGCCAGCAGCTCGGGCGGGAGTGGTTACAATGAGCAGTTCTTC.